This T cell receptor (beta chain) comes out of a study of regulatory T cells in long-lasting Graves disease. Overall study context: The term persistent Graves' disease signified upward of 5 years on antithyroid drugs with positive TSH receptor antibodies.

TCR beta libraries were built with iRepertoire HTBI primers and Arm-PCR of CDR3 regions. In the authors' methods: Spanning all samples, the identified segments comprised around 62 TRBV and approximately 13 TRBJ. Each CDR3 protein is one row after TCRdb ran MiXCR on the multiplex PCR reads. The V and J calls here are based on TCRdb, not the publication. The table shows approximately 690,000 distinct CDR3 sequences, with approximately 31% occurring only once. This clonotype was seen a handful of times. Time point here: persistent/refractory GD, antithyroid drugs over 5 years with positive TRAb. Following extraction of RNA from PBMCs, that RNA was used to make the TCR library. The clonotype originates from a female donor with Graves disease. The sample was peripheral blood mononuclear cells (PBMCs), taken when the disease was refractory, from a patient treated with antithyroid drugs.

The CDR3 nucleotides are TGCAGTGTCCCGGACAGGGTTGACTATGGCTACACCTTC. Its protein product is CSVPDRVDYGYTF. This chain connects TRBV20-1 to TRBJ1-2; 8 bases are a match to TRBD1. Losses at the gene ends were 7 bases for V and 3 bases for J; bases not matched to a gene: 7. In germline, CDR1 is DFQATT, CDR2 SNEGSKA (reference sequence). This CDR3 region has 13 residues.